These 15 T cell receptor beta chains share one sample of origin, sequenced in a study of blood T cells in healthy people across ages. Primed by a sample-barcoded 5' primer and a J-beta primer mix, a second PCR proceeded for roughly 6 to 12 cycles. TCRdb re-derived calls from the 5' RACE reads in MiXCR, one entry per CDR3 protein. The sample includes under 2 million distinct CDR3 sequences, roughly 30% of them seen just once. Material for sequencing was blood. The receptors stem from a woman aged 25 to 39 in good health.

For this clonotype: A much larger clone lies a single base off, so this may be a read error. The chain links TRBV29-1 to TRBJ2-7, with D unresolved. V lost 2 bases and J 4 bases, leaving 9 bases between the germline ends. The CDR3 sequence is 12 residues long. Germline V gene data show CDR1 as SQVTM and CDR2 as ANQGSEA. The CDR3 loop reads CSVERFGYEQYF. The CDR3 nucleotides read TGCAGCGTTGAAAGGTTCGGTTACGAGCAGTACTTC.

CDR3 sequence: CASSSTTWTYSSYNEQFF. CDR3 coding DNA: TGTGCCAGCAGCTCAACCACGTGGACATACAGCTCCTACAATGAGCAGTTCTTC. The chain employs TRBV11-2 and TRBJ2-1; D is perhaps TRBD1 (5 bases). The V gene's germline CDR1 is SGHAT and CDR2 FQNNGV. Trimming stripped 4 bases from V and 0 bases from J, with 19 bases between. The CDR3 runs to 18 residues. The full variable domain, with the rest looked up from reference TRBV11-2 and TRBJ2-1, is EAGVAQSPRYKIIEKRQSVAFWCNPISGHATLYWYQQILGQGPKLLIQFQNNGVVDDSQLPKDRFSAERLKGVDSTLKIQPAKLEDSAVYLCASSSTTWTYSSYNEQFFGPGTRLTVL.

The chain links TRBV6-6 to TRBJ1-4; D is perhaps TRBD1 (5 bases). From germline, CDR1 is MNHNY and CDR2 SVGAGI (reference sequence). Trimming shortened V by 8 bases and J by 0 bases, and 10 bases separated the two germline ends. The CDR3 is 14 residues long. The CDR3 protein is CASRGGTTNEKLFF. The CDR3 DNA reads TGTGCCAGCCGGGGGGGAACAACTAATGAAAAACTGTTTTTT.

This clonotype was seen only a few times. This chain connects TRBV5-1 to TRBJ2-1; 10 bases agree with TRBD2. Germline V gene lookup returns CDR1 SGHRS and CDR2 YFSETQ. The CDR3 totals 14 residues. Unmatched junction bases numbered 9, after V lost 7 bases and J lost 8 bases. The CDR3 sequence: CASGQRGGFDEQFF. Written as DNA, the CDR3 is TGCGCCAGCGGCCAGCGGGGGGGCTTCGATGAGCAGTTCTTC.

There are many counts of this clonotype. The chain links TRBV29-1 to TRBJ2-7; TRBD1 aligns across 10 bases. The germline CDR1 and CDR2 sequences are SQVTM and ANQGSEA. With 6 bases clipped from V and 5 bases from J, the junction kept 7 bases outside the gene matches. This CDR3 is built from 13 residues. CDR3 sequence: CSVTDRGHDEQYF. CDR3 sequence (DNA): TGCAGCGTCACCGACAGGGGGCACGACGAGCAGTACTTC.

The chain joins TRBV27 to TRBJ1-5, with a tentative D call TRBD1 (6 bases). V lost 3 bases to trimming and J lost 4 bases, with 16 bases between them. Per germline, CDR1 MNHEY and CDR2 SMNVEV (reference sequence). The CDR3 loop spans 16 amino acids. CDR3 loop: CASSLSARGPNQPQHF. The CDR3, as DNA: TGTGCCAGCAGTTTGTCGGCCAGGGGTCCTAATCAGCCCCAGCATTTT.

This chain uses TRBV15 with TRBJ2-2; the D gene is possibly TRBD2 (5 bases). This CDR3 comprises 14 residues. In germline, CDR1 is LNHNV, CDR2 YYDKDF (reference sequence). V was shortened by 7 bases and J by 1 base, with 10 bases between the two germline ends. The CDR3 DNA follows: TGTGCCACCAATAGCGCTCGGAACACCGGGGAGCTGTTTTTT. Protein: CATNSARNTGELFF.

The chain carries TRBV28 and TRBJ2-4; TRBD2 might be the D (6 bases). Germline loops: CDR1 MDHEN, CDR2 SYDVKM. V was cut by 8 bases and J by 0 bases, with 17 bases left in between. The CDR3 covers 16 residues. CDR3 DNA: TGTGCCAGCTTTAGCTGGAGGGCGAGAGCCAAAAACATTCAGTACTTC. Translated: CASFSWRARAKNIQYF.

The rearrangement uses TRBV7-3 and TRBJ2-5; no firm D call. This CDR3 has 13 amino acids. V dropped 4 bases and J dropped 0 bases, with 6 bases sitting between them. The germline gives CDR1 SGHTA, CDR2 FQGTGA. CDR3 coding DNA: TGTGCCAGCAGCTCGAATAACCAAGAGACCCAGTACTTC. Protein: CASSSNNQETQYF.

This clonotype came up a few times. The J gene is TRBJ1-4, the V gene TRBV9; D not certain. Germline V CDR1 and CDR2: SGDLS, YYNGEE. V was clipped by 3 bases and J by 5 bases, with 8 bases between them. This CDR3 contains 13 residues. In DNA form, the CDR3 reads TGTGCCAGCAGCGGAGCCATAAATGAAAAACTGTTTTTT. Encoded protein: CASSGAINEKLFF.

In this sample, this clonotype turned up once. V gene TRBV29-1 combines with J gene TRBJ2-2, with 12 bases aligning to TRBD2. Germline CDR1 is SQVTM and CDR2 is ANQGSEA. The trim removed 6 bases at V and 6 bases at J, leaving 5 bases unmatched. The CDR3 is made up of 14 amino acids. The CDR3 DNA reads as TGCAGCGTCCGACTAGCGGGGGTGTCCGGGGAGCTGTTTTTT. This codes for CSVRLAGVSGELFF.

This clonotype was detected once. In nucleotides, the CDR3 is TGTGCCAGCAGCCAATACCCGACACGAGAGTTCAATGAAAAACTGTTTTTT. Its translation: CASSQYPTREFNEKLFF. The genes are TRBV14 and TRBJ1-4, with D hard to call. Trimming removed 2 bases from V and 5 bases from J, with 18 bases in between. Germline V CDR1 and CDR2: SGHDN, FVKESK. The CDR3 is 17 amino acids.

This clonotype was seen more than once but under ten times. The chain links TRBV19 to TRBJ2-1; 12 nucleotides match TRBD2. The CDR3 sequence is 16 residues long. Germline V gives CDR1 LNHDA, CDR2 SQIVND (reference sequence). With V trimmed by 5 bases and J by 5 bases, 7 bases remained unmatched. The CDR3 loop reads CASSPRLAGANNEQFF. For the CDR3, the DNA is TGTGCCAGTAGTCCCCGACTAGCGGGGGCCAACAATGAGCAGTTCTTC.

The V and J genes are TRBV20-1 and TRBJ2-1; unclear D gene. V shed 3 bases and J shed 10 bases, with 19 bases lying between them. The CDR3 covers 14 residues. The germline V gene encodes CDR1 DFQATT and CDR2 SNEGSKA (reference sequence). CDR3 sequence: CSARHPTPGLEQFF. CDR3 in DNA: TGCAGTGCTAGGCACCCCACTCCCGGGCTAGAGCAGTTCTTC.

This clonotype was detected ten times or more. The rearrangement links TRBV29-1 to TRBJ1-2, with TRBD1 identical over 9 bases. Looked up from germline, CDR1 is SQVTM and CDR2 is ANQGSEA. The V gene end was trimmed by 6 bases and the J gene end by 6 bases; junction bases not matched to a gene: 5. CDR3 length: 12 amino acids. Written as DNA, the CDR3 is TGCAGCGTCGGACAGGGGAGCAATGGCTACACCTTC. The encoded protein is CSVGQGSNGYTF.